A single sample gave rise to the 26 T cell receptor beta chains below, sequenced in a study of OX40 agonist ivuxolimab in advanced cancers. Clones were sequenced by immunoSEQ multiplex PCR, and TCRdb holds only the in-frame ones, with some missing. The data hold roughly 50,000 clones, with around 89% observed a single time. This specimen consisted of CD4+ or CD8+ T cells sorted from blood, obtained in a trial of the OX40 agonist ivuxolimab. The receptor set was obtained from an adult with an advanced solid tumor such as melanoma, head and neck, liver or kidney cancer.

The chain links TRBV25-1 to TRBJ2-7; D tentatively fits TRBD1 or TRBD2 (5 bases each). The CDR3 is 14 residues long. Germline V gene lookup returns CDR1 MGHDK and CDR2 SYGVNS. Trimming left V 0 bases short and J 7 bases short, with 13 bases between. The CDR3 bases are TGTGCCAGCAGTGAATATCGGGGCAAAGAGGAGCAGTACTTC. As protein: CASSEYRGKEEQYF.

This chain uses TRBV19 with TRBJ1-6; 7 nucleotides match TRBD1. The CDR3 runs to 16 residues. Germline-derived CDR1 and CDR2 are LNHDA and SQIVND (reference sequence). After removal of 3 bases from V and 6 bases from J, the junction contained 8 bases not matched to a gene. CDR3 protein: CASSILGQRINSPLHF. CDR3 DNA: TGTGCCAGTAGTATCTTGGGACAGCGGATTAATTCACCCCTCCACTTT.

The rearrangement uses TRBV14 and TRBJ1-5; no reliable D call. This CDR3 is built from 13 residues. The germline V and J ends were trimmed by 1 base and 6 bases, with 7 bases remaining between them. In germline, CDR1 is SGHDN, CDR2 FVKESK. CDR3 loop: CASSQGPRQPQHF. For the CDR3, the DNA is TGTGCCAGCAGCCAAGGCCCCCGTCAGCCCCAGCATTTT.

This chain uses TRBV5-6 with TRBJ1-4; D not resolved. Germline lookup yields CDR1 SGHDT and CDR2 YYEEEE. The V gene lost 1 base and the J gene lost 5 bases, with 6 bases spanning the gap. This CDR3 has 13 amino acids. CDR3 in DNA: TGTGCCAGCAGCTTGTCGCGAAATGAAAAACTGTTTTTT. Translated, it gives CASSLSRNEKLFF.

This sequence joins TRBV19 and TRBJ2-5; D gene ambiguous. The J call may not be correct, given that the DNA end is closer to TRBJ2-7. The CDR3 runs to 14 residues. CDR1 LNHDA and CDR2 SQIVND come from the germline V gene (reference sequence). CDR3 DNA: TGTGCCAGTAGTATATCTACAGCATCCTACGAGCAGTACTTC. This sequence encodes CASSISTASYEQYF.

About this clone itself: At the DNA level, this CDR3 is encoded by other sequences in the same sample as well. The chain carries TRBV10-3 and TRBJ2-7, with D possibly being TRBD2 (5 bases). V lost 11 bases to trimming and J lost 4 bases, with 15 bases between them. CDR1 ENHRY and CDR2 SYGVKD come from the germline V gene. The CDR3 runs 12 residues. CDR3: CAAWTSGYEQYF. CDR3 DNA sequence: TGTGCCGCCTGGACCAGCGGTTACGAGCAGTACTTC.

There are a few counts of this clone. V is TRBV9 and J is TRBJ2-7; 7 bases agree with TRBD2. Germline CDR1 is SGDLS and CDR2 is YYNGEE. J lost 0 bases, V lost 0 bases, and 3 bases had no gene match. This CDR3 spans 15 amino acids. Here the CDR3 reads CASSVESSGSYEQYF. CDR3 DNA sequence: TGTGCCAGCAGCGTAGAATCTAGCGGCTCCTACGAGCAGTACTTC.

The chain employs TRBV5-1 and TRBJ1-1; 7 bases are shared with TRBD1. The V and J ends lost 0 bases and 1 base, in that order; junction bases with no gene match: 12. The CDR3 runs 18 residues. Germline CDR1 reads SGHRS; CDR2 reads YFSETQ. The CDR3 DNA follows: TGCGCCAGCAGCTTGGCCTTCACCGGGACAGCACGGAACACTGAAGCTTTCTTT. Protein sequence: CASSLAFTGTARNTEAFF. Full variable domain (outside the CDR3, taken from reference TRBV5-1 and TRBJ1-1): KAGVTQTPRYLIKTRGQQVTLSCSPISGHRSVSWYQQTPGQGLQFLFEYFSETQRNKGNFPGRFSGRQFSNSRSEMNVSTLELGDSALYLCASSLAFTGTARNTEAFFGQGTRLTVV.

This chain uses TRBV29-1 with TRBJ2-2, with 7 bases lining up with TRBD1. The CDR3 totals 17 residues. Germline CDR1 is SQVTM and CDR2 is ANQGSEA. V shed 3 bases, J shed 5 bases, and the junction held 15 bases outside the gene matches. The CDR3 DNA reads TGCAGCGTTGAGGCACAACCGACAGGGATAGGGACCGGGGAGCTGTTTTTT. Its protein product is CSVEAQPTGIGTGELFF.

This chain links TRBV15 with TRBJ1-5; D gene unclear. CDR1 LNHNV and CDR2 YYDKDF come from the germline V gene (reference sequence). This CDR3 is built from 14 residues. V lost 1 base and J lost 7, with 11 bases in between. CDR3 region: CATSRVGSGQPQHF. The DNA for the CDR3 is TGTGCCACCAGCAGAGTGGGGTCAGGACAGCCCCAGCATTTT. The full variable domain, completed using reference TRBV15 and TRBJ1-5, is DAMVIQNPRYQVTQFGKPVTLSCSQTLNHNVMYWYQQKSSQAPKLLFHYYDKDFNNEADTPDNFQSRRPNTSFCFLDIRSPGLGDTAMYLCATSRVGSGQPQHFGDGTRLSIL.

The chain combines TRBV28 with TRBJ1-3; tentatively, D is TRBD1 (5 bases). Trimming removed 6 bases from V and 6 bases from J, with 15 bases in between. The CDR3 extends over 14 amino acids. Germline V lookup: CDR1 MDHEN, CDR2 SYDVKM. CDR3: CASSPGGLENTIYF. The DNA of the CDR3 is TGTGCCAGCAGCCCGGGGGGTTTGGAAAACACCATATATTTT. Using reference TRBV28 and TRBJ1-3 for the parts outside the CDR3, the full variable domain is DVKVTQSSRYLVKRTGEKVFLECVQDMDHENMFWYRQDPGLGLRLIYFSYDVKMKEKGDIPEGYSVSREKKERFSLILESASTNQTSMYLCASSPGGLENTIYFGEGSWLTVV.

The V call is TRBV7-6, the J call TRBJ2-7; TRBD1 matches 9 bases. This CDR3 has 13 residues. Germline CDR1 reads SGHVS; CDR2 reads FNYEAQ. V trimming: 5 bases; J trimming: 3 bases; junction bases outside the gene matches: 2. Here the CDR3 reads CASSTGQGYEQYF. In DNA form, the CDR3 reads TGTGCCAGCAGCACGGGACAGGGCTACGAGCAGTACTTC.

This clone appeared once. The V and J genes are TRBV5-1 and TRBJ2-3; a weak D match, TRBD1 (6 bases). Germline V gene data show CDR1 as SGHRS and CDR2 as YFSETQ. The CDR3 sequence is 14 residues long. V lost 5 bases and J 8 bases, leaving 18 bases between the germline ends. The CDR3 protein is CASSWDTSPGTQYF. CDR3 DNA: TGCGCCAGCAGTTGGGACACCTCTCCGGGTACGCAGTATTTT.

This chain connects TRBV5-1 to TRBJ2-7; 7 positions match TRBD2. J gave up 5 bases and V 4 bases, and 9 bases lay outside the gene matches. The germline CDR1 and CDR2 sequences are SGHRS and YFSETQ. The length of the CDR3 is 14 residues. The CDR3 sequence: CASSPGGGMDEQYF. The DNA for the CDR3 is TGCGCCAGCAGCCCCGGGGGAGGGATGGACGAGCAGTACTTC.

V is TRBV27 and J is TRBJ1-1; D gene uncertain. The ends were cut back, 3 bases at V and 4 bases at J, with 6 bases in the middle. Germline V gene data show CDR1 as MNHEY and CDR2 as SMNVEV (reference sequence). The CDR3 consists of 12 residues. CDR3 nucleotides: TGTGCCAGCAGTTTGAGGCGCACTGAAGCTTTCTTT. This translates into CASSLRRTEAFF.

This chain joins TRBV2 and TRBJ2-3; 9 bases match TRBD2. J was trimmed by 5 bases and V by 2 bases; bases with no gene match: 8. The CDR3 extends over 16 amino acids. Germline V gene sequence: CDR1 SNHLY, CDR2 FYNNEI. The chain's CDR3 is CASSEREAGGRDTQYF. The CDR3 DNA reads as TGTGCCAGCAGTGAAAGGGAGGCGGGGGGGCGAGATACGCAGTATTTT.

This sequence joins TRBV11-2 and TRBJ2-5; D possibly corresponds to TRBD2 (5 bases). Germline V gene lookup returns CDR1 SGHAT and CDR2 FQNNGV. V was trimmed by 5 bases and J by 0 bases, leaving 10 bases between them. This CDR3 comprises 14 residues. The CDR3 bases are TGTGCCAGCAGCGGACGGGATTACCAAGAGACCCAGTACTTC. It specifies CASSGRDYQETQYF.

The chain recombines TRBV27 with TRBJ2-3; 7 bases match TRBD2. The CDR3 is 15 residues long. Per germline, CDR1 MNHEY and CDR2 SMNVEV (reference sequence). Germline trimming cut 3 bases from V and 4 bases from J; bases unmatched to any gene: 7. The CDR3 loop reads CASSLSRLAPDTQYF. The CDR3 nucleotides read TGTGCCAGCAGTTTGTCTAGACTAGCTCCAGATACGCAGTATTTT.

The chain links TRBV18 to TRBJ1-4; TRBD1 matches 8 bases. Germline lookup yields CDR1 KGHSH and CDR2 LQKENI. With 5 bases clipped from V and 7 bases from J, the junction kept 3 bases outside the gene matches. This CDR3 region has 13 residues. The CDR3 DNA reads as TGTGCCAGCTCATCCGGACAGGGTGAAAAACTGTTTTTT. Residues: CASSSGQGEKLFF.

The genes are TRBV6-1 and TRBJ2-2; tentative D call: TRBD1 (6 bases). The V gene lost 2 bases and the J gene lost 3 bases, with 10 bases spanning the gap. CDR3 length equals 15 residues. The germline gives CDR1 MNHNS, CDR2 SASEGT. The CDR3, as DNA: TGTGCCAGCAGTGAATCCCCAGGGGACACCGGGGAGCTGTTTTTT. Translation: CASSESPGDTGELFF.

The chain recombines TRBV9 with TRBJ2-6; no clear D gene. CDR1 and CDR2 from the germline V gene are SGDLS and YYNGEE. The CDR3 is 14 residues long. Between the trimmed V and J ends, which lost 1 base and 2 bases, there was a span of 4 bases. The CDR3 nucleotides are TGTGCCAGCAGCGTATTACCTGGGGCCAACGTCCTGACTTTC. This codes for CASSVLPGANVLTF.

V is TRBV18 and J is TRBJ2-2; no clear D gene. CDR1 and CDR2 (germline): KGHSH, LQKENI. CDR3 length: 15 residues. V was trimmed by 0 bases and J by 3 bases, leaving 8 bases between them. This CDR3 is CASSPPSSHTGELFF. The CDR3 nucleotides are TGTGCCAGCTCACCACCTAGTTCGCACACCGGGGAGCTGTTTTTT.

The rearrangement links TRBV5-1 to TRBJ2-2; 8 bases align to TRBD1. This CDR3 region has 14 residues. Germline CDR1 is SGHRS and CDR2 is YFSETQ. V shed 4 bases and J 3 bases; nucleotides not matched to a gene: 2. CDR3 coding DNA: TGCGCCAGCAGCCCGACAGGGGACACCGGGGAGCTGTTTTTT. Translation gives CASSPTGDTGELFF.

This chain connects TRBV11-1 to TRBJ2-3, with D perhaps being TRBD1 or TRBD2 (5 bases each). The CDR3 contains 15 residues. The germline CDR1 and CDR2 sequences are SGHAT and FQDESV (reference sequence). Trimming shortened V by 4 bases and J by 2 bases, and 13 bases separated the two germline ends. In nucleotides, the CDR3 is TGTGCCAGCAGCTGGTCGGGGCTGGCCACAGATACGCAGTATTTT. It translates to CASSWSGLATDTQYF.

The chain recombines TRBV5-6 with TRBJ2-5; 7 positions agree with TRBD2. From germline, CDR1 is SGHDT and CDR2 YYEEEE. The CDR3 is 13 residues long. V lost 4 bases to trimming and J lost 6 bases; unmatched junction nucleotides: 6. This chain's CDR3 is CASSPGEGQTQYF. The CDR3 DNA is TGTGCCAGCAGCCCCGGGGAGGGGCAGACCCAGTACTTC.

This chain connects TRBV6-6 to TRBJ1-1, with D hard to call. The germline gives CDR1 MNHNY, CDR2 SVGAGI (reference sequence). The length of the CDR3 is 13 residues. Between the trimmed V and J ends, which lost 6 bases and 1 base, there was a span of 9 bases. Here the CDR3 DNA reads TGTGCCAGCAGCATTTCAAAGAACACTGAAGCTTTCTTT. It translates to CASSISKNTEAFF.